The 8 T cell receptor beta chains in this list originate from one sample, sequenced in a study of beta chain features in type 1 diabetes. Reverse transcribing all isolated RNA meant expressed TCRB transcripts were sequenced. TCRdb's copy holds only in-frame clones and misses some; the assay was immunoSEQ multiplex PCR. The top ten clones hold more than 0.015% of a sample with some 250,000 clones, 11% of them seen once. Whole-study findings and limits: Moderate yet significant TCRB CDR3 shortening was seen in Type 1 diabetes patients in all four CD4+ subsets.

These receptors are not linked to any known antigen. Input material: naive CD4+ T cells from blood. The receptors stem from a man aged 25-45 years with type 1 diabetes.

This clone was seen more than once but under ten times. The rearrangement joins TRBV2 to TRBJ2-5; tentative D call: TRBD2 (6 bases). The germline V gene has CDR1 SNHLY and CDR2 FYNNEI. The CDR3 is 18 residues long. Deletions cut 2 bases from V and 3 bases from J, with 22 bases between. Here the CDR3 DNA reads TGTGCCAGCAGTGAAACCCCCCCCCAAAGGGGAGGAGAAGAGACCCAGTACTTC. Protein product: CASSETPPQRGGEETQYF.

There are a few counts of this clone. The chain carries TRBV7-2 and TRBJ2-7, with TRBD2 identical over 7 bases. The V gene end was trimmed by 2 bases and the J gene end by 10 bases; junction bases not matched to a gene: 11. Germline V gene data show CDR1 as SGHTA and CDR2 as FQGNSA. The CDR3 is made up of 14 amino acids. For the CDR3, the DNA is TGTGCCAGCAGCTTATGGGACTACCAGGTTTTCCAGTACTTC. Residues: CASSLWDYQVFQYF.

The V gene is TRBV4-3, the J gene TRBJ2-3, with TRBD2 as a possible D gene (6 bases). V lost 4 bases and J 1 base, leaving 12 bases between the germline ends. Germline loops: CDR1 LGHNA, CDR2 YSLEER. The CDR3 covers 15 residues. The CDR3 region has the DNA TGCGCCAGCAGCCTGGGACTTCAGGGCACAGATACGCAGTATTTT. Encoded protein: CASSLGLQGTDTQYF.

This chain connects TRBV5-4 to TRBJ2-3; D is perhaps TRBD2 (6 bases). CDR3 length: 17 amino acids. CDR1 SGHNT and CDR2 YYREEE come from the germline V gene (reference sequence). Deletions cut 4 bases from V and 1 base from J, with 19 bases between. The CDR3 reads CASSRGGAGTRTDTQYF. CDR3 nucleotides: TGTGCCAGCAGCCGAGGAGGCGCGGGGACGCGCACAGATACGCAGTATTTT.

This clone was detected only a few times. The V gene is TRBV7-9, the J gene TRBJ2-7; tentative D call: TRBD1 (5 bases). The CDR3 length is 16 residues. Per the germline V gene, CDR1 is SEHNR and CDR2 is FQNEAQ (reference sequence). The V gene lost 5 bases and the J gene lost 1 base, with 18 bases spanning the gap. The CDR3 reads CASSRLKGPLSYEQYF. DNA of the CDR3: TGTGCCAGCAGCCGTTTGAAGGGGCCTCTATCCTACGAGCAGTACTTC.

CDR3 protein: CASSQTSSYQETQYF. In nucleotides, the CDR3 is TGCGCCAGCAGCCAAACAAGTTCGTACCAAGAGACCCAGTACTTC. V is TRBV4-1 and J is TRBJ2-5, with D unclear. CDR3 length: 15 amino acids. From germline, CDR1 is MGHRA and CDR2 YSYEKL. V shed 2 bases and J shed 0 bases, with 10 bases lying between them.

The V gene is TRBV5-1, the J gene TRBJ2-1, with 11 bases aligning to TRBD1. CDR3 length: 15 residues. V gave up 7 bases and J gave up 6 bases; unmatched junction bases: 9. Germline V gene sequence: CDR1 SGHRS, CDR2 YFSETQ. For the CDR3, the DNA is TGCGCCAGCTCCCACCGGACAGGGGGCTCCAATGAGCAGTTCTTC. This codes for CASSHRTGGSNEQFF.

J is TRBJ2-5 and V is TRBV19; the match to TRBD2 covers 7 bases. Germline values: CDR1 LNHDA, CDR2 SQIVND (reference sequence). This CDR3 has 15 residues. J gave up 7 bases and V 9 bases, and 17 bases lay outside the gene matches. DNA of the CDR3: TGTGCCAGCAGGGCTACTAGCGCCCGTATGGGGACCCAGTACTTC. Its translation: CASRATSARMGTQYF. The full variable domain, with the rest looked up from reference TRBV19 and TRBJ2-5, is DGGITQSPKYLFRKEGQNVTLSCEQNLNHDAMYWYRQDPGQGLRLIYYSQIVNDFQKGDIAEGYSVSREKKESFPLTVTSAQKNPTAFYLCASRATSARMGTQYFGPGTRLLVL.